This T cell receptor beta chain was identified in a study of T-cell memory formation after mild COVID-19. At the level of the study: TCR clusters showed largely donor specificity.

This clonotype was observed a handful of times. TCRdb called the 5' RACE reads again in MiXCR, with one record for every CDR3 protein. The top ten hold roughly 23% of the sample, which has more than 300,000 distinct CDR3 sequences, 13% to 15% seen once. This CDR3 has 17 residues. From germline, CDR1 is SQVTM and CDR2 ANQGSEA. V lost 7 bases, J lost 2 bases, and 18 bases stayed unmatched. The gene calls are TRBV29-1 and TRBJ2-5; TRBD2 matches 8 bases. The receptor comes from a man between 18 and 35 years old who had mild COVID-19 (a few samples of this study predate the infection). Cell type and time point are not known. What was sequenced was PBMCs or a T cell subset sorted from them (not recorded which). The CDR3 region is CSGRGGGGAVRQETQYF. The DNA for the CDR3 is TGCAGCGGTCGGGGGGGTGGCGGGGCGGTACGACAAGAGACCCAGTACTTC.